This T cell receptor beta chain was profiled in a study of blood T cells in healthy people across ages. The use of a sample-barcoded 5' primer and a J-beta primer mix characterized a second PCR of roughly 6 to 11 cycles. TCRdb reanalysed the 5' RACE reads using MiXCR and keeps one entry per CDR3 protein. The sample lists roughly 650,000 distinct CDR3 sequences, around 32% occurring once. This clonotype was recorded at least ten times. Germline CDR1 DFQATT, CDR2 SNEGSKA (reference sequence). Trimming took 5 bases from V and 9 from J; bases not matched to a gene: 5. The CDR3 is 14 residues long. The source of this sequence is a woman of 80 years or more in good health. The chain combines TRBV20-1 with TRBJ2-1, with TRBD2 matching 15 bases. The sequenced sample was blood. CDR3 sequence reads: CSARTSGGVGEQFF. In DNA, the CDR3 is TGCAGTGCTCGGACTAGCGGGGGGGTGGGTGAGCAGTTCTTC.